This passage covers 14 T cell receptor beta chains from one sample sequenced in a study of T cell responses to AZD1222 COVID-19 vaccine. Sequencing used immunoSEQ multiplex PCR; TCRdb keeps in-frame clones, though not all of them. The repertoire holds tens of thousands of clones, with 75% to 90% as singletons. The sequences come from peripheral blood, collected 28 days after the second AZD1222 dose. The receptors shown here come from an adult who received the AZD1222 COVID-19 vaccine.

The chain combines TRBV12-3 or TRBV12-4 with TRBJ1-1; D gene unclear. With 6 bases removed from V and 0 bases from J, the gap between germline ends came to 8 bases. The CDR3 totals 13 residues. The CDR3 here is CASSLQMNTEAFF. DNA for the CDR3: TGTGCCAGCAGCCTTCAAATGAACACTGAAGCTTTCTTT.

The CDR3 protein is CAWSIGGQNEKLFF. DNA for the CDR3: TGTGCCTGGTCGATTGGGGGGCAAAATGAAAAACTGTTTTTT. This rearrangement joins TRBV30 to TRBJ1-4; D might be TRBD1 (6 bases). V was clipped by 5 bases and J by 5 bases, with 15 bases between them. Germline CDR1 and CDR2: GTSNPN and SVGIG (reference sequence). The CDR3 is 14 residues long.

V and J are TRBV5-1 and TRBJ1-1; 8 bases are shared with TRBD1. The CDR3 is made up of 15 amino acids. V shed 3 bases and J 5 bases; nucleotides not matched to a gene: 9. In germline, CDR1 is SGHRS, CDR2 YFSETQ. The DNA for the CDR3 is TGCGCCAGCAGCTGGGGTTCGACAGGGGTAACTGAAGCTTTCTTT. Its protein product is CASSWGSTGVTEAFF.

The genes are TRBV28 and TRBJ2-4, with D perhaps TRBD1 or TRBD2 (6 bases each). The CDR3 is made up of 17 amino acids. With 7 bases removed from V and 0 bases from J, the gap between germline ends came to 19 bases. The germline V gene encodes CDR1 MDHEN and CDR2 SYDVKM. The CDR3 nucleotides read TGTGCCAGCACGCCGGGGGCGGATTTCTTAGCCAAAAACATTCAGTACTTC. Translation gives CASTPGADFLAKNIQYF.

V usage is TRBV11-2 and J usage is TRBJ2-7; TRBD1 matches at 8 bases. Losses at the gene ends were 4 bases for V and 0 bases for J; bases not matched to a gene: 5. The CDR3 loop spans 15 amino acids. Germline V gene data show CDR1 as SGHAT and CDR2 as FQNNGV. The CDR3 DNA is TGTGCCAGCAGCTACCGGACAGGGATCTCCTACGAGCAGTACTTC. As protein: CASSYRTGISYEQYF.

This chain connects TRBV4-1 to TRBJ1-2; TRBD1 matches at 7 bases. After removal of 2 bases from V and 1 base from J, the junction contained 7 bases not matched to a gene. The CDR3 runs 16 residues. The germline V gene has CDR1 MGHRA and CDR2 YSYEKL. For the CDR3, the DNA is TGCGCCAGCAGCCAACCGGACAGGAGGGTTAACTATGGCTACACCTTC. This gives the protein CASSQPDRRVNYGYTF.

This clone was seen only once. This chain links TRBV19 with TRBJ1-5; 7 nucleotides agree with TRBD1. V lost 4 bases to trimming and J lost 3 bases; unmatched junction nucleotides: 9. Germline values: CDR1 LNHDA, CDR2 SQIVND (reference sequence). The CDR3 totals 16 residues. The CDR3 sequence is CASSRNRGDYNQPQHF. CDR3 in DNA: TGTGCCAGTAGTAGAAACAGGGGCGATTACAATCAGCCCCAGCATTTT. Combining the CDR3 with reference TRBV19 and TRBJ1-5 gives the whole variable domain DGGITQSPKYLFRKEGQNVTLSCEQNLNHDAMYWYRQDPGQGLRLIYYSQIVNDFQKGDIAEGYSVSREKKESFPLTVTSAQKNPTAFYLCASSRNRGDYNQPQHFGDGTRLSIL.

V and J are TRBV11-1 and TRBJ2-3; 8 bases are shared with TRBD2. V lost 3 bases to trimming and J lost 8 bases; unmatched junction nucleotides: 4. There are 13 residues in the CDR3. Germline V gives CDR1 SGHAT, CDR2 FQDESV (reference sequence). The CDR3 loop reads CASSFAGGFTQYF. CDR3 coding DNA: TGTGCCAGCAGCTTCGCGGGAGGTTTTACGCAGTATTTT.

This clone was observed a single time. Here the CDR3 DNA reads TGTGCCGGAGGACAGGATCACACCGGGGAGCTGTTTTTT. It encodes CAGGQDHTGELFF. The chain couples TRBV2 to TRBJ2-2, with 7 bases identical to TRBD1. Germline loops: CDR1 SNHLY, CDR2 FYNNEI. The CDR3 loop spans 13 amino acids. V lost 11 bases to trimming and J lost 3 bases; unmatched junction nucleotides: 6.

The chain carries TRBV19 and TRBJ2-7; D gene uncertain. Deletions cut 8 bases from V and 0 bases from J, with 17 bases between. The CDR3 is 15 residues long. Germline assignment: CDR1 LNHDA and CDR2 SQIVND (reference sequence). For the CDR3, the DNA is TGTGCCAGTTCGGAGAGACGGAGAAGCTCCTACGAGCAGTACTTC. Protein product: CASSERRRSSYEQYF.

The rearrangement joins TRBV6-5 to TRBJ1-1; D perhaps matches TRBD1 (6 bases). Trimming removed 5 bases from V and 11 bases from J, with 12 bases in between. Looked up from germline, CDR1 is MNHEY and CDR2 is SVGAGI. There are 11 residues in the CDR3. The DNA for the CDR3 is TGTGCCAGCAGTATTGGACAGACGGCTTTCTTT. Amino acids: CASSIGQTAFF.

The V call is TRBV19, the J call TRBJ2-1; no clear D gene. Per germline, CDR1 LNHDA and CDR2 SQIVND (reference sequence). Trimming left V 7 bases short and J 0 bases short, with 10 bases between. This CDR3 has 14 residues. CDR3 coding DNA: TGTGCCAGTACCTTAGGTAACTCCTACAATGAGCAGTTCTTC. It yields the protein CASTLGNSYNEQFF. Supplemented by reference TRBV19 and TRBJ2-1, the full variable domain reads DGGITQSPKYLFRKEGQNVTLSCEQNLNHDAMYWYRQDPGQGLRLIYYSQIVNDFQKGDIAEGYSVSREKKESFPLTVTSAQKNPTAFYLCASTLGNSYNEQFFGPGTRLTVL.

The V gene is TRBV24-1, the J gene TRBJ2-2, with unresolved D. CDR3 size: 16 residues. Trimming cost V 4 bases and J 3 bases, with 14 bases left between them. Looked up from germline, CDR1 is KGHDR and CDR2 is SFDVKD. This CDR3 reads CATSESQDGDTGELFF. DNA for the CDR3: TGTGCCACCAGTGAAAGCCAGGACGGTGACACCGGGGAGCTGTTTTTT.

The sample holds a few counts of this clone. J is TRBJ1-2 and V is TRBV12-3 or TRBV12-4, with 7 bases identical to TRBD1. The CDR3 covers 12 residues. V shed 2 bases, J shed 6 bases, and the junction held 0 bases outside the gene matches. The CDR3 loop is CASSLQGDGYTF. In DNA, the CDR3 is TGTGCCAGCAGTTTACAGGGGGATGGCTACACCTTC.